This T cell receptor beta chain is from a study of blood T cells in healthy people across ages. Study-wide findings and caveats: The recorded TCR beta diversity per million T cells decreased in a roughly linear manner with age.

Each donor had ten milliliters of peripheral blood drawn. Next came a second PCR, run for roughly 6 to 11 cycles, which used a sample-barcoded 5' primer along with a J-beta primer mix. Every cDNA molecule bore a tag from a template-switch adaptor containing 12 random nucleotides. MiXCR, run by TCRdb on the 5' RACE reads, gives a single entry per CDR3 protein. The data show 650,000 or so distinct CDR3 sequences, more than 45% seen once. This clonotype was seen at least ten times. Antigen specificity is unknown. Germline CDR1 is DFQATT and CDR2 is SNEGSKA (reference sequence). V lost 4 bases and J lost 1; bases outside the gene matches: 4. This CDR3 is 14 amino acids long.

The TCR originated in an elderly woman in good health. The sample was blood. The gene calls are TRBV20-1 and TRBJ2-5; 9 nucleotides line up with TRBD1. The CDR3 region has the DNA TGCAGTGCTAAAAAGACAGGGGGCCAAGAGACCCAGTACTTC. As protein: CSAKKTGGQETQYF.